These 2 T cell receptor beta chains originate from one sample sequenced in a study of identical twins. One entry per CDR3 protein, called by TCRdb with MiXCR from the 5' RACE reads. The data contain around 370,000 distinct CDR3 sequences, about 10% of them singletons. Sequenced input: naive T cells sorted from blood. These receptors were taken from a woman in her fifties or sixties in good health.

This clonotype was picked up one time. This chain uses TRBV29-1 with TRBJ2-1; a weak D match, TRBD1 (6 bases). The CDR3 is 15 residues long. Trimming took off 0 bases at V and 7 bases at J, with 16 bases between the two ends. Germline V gene sequence: CDR1 SQVTM, CDR2 ANQGSEA. CDR3: CSVEDRAGVSNEQFF. The DNA for the CDR3 is TGCAGCGTTGAAGACCGGGCAGGGGTTTCAAATGAGCAGTTCTTC.

This clonotype has just a few counts. The CDR3 nucleotides are TGCGCCAGCAGCACCCGTGGTAGCGGGAGATTAGAGACCCAGTACTTC. It is translated as CASSTRGSGRLETQYF. This rearrangement joins TRBV5-1 to TRBJ2-5; TRBD2 matches at 9 bases. The length of the CDR3 is 16 residues. The V segment lost 4 bases and the J segment 4 bases; nucleotides outside the gene matches: 11. In germline, CDR1 is SGHRS, CDR2 YFSETQ.